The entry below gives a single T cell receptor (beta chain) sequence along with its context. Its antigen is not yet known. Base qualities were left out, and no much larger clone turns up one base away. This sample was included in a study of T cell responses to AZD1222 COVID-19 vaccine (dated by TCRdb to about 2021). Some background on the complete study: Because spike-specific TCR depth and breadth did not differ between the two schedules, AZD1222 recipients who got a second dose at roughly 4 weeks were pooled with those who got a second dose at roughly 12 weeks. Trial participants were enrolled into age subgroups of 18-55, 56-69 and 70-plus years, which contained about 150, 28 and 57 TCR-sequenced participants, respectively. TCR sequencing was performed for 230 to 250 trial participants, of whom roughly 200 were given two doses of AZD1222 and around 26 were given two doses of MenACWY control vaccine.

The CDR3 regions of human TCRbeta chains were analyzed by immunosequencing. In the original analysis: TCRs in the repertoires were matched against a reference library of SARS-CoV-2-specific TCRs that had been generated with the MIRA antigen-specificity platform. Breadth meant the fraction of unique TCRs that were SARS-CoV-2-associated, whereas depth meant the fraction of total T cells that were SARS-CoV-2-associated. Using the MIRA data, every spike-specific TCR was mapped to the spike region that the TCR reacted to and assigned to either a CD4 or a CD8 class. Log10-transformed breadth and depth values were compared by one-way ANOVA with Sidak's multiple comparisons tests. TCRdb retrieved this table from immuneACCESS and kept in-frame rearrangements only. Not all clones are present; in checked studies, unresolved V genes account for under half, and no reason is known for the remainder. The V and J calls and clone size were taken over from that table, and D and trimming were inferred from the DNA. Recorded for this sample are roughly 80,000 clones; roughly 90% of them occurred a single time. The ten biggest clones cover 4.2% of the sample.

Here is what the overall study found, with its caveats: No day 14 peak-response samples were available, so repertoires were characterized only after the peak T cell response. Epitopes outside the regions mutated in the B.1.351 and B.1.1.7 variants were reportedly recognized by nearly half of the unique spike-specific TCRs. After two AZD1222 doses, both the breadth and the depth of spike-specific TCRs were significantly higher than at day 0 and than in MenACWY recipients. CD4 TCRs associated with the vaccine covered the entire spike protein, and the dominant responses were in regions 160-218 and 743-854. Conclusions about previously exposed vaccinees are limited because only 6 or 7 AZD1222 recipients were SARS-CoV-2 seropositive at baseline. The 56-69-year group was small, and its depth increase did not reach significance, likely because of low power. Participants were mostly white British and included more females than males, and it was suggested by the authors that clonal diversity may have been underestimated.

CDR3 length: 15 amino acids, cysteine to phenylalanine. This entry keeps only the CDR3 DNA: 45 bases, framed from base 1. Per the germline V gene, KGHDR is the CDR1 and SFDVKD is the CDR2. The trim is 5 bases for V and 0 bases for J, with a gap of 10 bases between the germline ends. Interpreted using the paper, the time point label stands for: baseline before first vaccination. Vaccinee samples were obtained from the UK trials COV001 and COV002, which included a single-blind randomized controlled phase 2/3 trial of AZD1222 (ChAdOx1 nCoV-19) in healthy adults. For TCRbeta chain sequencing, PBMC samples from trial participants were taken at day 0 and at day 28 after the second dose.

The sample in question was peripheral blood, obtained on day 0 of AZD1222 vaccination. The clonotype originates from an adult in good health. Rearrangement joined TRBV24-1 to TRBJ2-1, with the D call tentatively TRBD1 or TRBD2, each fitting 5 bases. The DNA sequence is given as TGTGCCACCAGTGGTGGGGGTAGCTCCTACAATGAGCAGTTCTTC. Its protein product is CATSGGGSSYNEQFF.